This is a list of T cell receptor beta chains from one sample in a study of blood T cell repertoires in COVID-19. Assay used: immunoSEQ multiplex PCR; TCRdb lists only in-frame clones, some missing. This table holds roughly 150,000 clones, roughly 89% found once. Sequencing was done on a sample of peripheral blood. All receptors derive from a human donor in a cohort sampled during active COVID-19. Both conserved end residues are part of each CDR3. D genes are given only for firm matches. A clone size is listed for some rows: how often the clone was seen (once, few, many), or a class if it is expanded.

J gene	D gene	V gene	clone size	CDR3 DNA	CDR3 protein
TRBJ2-7	-	TRBV29-1	-	TGCAGCGTCGCTAGCTTTGTCTCCGCCTACGAGCAGTACTTC	CSVASFVSAYEQYF
TRBJ2-2	TRBD2	TRBV28	-	TGTGCCAGCAGTTGGACTAGCCGCCGGGGCGGGGAGCTGTTTTTT	CASSWTSRRGGELFF
TRBJ1-2	-	TRBV11-2	once	TGTGCCAGCAGCTCGATTCTTCAGGGGTCTAACTATGGCTACACCTTC	CASSSILQGSNYGYTF
TRBJ2-7	TRBD1	TRBV19	-	TGTGCCAGTAGCCGGGACAGGGGTAGCGAGCAGTACTTC	CASSRDRGSEQYF
TRBJ1-2	TRBD1	TRBV6-5	-	TGTGCCAGCAGTTACTCACAGGGGCTCGCGGGCTACACCTTC	CASSYSQGLAGYTF
TRBJ2-1	-	TRBV4-1	many	TGCGCCAGCAGCCAAGATTTTGGACAGTCCTACAATGAGCAGTTCTTC	CASSQDFGQSYNEQFF
TRBJ2-3	-	TRBV9	-	TGTGCCAGCAGCGTAGCGCAGCGGAGGAGCACAGATACGCAGTATTTT	CASSVAQRRSTDTQYF
TRBJ2-7	-	TRBV7-9	-	TGTGCCAGCAGCTCCGGGACTCCGATTACCTACGAGCAGTACTTC	CASSSGTPITYEQYF
TRBJ2-2	TRBD2	TRBV6-5	once	TGTGCCAGTAATAGCGGGAGGGCCACCGGGGAGCTGTTTTTT	CASNSGRATGELFF
TRBJ2-7	TRBD2	TRBV10-3	-	TGTGCCATCGGCGCGGCGACTAGCATCTACGAGCAGTACTTC	CAIGAATSIYEQYF
TRBJ2-7	-	TRBV5-1	-	TGCGCCAGCAAGGAGAGAGGGGGGGACTACGAGCAGTACTTC	CASKERGGDYEQYF
TRBJ1-2	-	TRBV28	-	TGTGCCAGCAGAAATCCGGGGGGGCCTGGCTACACCTTC	CASRNPGGPGYTF
TRBJ2-5	-	TRBV3-1/TRBV3-2	-	TGTGCCAGCAGCCAATGGGGGCATGGCACCCAAGAGACCCAGTACTTC	CASSQWGHGTQETQYF
TRBJ2-3	-	TRBV11-3	-	TGTGCCAGCAGTCCCGGCCAGGTGGGCGGCACAGATACGCAGTATTTT	CASSPGQVGGTDTQYF
TRBJ2-7	-	TRBV7-2	-	TGTGCCAGCAGCTTAGTTGGGGCAGGGTTGGACGAGCAGTACTTC	CASSLVGAGLDEQYF
TRBJ1-5	-	TRBV3-1/TRBV3-2	-	TGTGCCAGCAGCCAAGCGGGGTTTAGCAATCAGCCCCAGCATTTT	CASSQAGFSNQPQHF
TRBJ2-7	-	TRBV5-5	-	TGTGCCAGCAGCTTGGGCTCTACCTACGAGCAGTACTTC	CASSLGSTYEQYF
TRBJ2-5	TRBD2	TRBV19	-	TGTGCCAGTAGCAATCGACTAGCGGGGATACAAGAGACCCAGTACTTC	CASSNRLAGIQETQYF
TRBJ2-3	TRBD2	TRBV9	-	TGTGCCAGCAGCGTAGGGGCTAGCGGGGGCACAGATACGCAGTATTTT	CASSVGASGGTDTQYF
TRBJ2-6	-	TRBV5-1	-	TGCGCCAGCAGCTTGGATGGGGGGTCTGGGGCCAACGTCCTGACTTTC	CASSLDGGSGANVLTF
TRBJ1-5	-	TRBV6-2/TRBV6-3	-	TGTGCCAGCAGTTACTCCACAGCTTGGAATCAGCCCCAGCATTTT	CASSYSTAWNQPQHF
TRBJ2-7	-	TRBV13	-	TGTGCCAGCAGCTTGGAAGGGAGGAACGAGCAGTACTTC	CASSLEGRNEQYF
TRBJ2-6	-	TRBV2	-	TGTGCCAGCAGAGCGGGACAGGTCAACTCTGGGGCCAACGTCCTGACTTTC	CASRAGQVNSGANVLTF
TRBJ1-1	-	TRBV18	-	TGTGCCAGCTCACAAGCCATGAACACTGAAGCTTTCTTT	CASSQAMNTEAFF
TRBJ1-1	-	TRBV7-2	-	TGTGCCAGCAGCTTAGCGAGGCCGAACACTGAAGCTTTCTTT	CASSLARPNTEAFF
TRBJ2-3	-	TRBV7-2	-	TGTGCCAGCAGCCTCGGGGATTCAGCGCAGTATTTT	CASSLGDSAQYF
TRBJ1-2	TRBD1	TRBV28	-	TGTGCCAGCAGCCTATTAGGGGGACAGGGAACTTATGGCTACACCTTC	CASSLLGGQGTYGYTF
TRBJ2-3	TRBD2	TRBV5-4	-	TGTGCCAGCAGCACAGGGACTAGCGGGACAGATACGCAGTATTTT	CASSTGTSGTDTQYF
TRBJ2-1	-	TRBV6-5	-	TGTGCCAGCAGTTACGGGAGGCCTACCTACAATGAGCAGTTCTTC	CASSYGRPTYNEQFF
TRBJ2-7	TRBD1	TRBV28	once	TGTGCCAGCAACCCGACAGGGTCGTTCTCCTACGAGCAGTACTTC	CASNPTGSFSYEQYF
TRBJ2-5	TRBD1	TRBV28	-	TGTGCCAGCAGTTTAACAGGGGAGGAGACCCAGTACTTC	CASSLTGEETQYF
TRBJ1-1	-	TRBV7-9	-	TGTGCCAGCAGCCGGGAGGCGAACACTGAAGCTTTCTTT	CASSREANTEAFF
TRBJ1-6	-	TRBV6-5	-	TGTGCCAGCAGTTCGACTTGGCCGCCCTATAATTCACCCCTCCACTTT	CASSSTWPPYNSPLHF
TRBJ2-7	-	TRBV9	-	TGTGCCAGCAGCGTAGCTTCTAGCTCCTACGAGCAGTACTTC	CASSVASSSYEQYF
TRBJ2-3	TRBD2	TRBV5-1	-	TGCGCCAGCAGCTTGGTGGCTAGCGGGAGATTCACAGATACGCAGTATTTT	CASSLVASGRFTDTQYF
TRBJ1-1	-	TRBV11-3	-	TGTGCCAGCATGGATTTCGGGGTTAACACTGAAGCTTTCTTT	CASMDFGVNTEAFF
TRBJ1-2	-	TRBV29-1	-	TGCAGCGTTGGGCCAGGGGAATATGGCTACACCTTC	CSVGPGEYGYTF
TRBJ2-3	-	TRBV28	-	TGTGCCAGCAGTTTGGGGGGTTTTGCAGATACGCAGTATTTT	CASSLGGFADTQYF
TRBJ2-3	-	TRBV19	-	TGTGCCAGTAGTATCAGGCAGTTCACAGATACGCAGTATTTT	CASSIRQFTDTQYF
TRBJ2-7	TRBD2	TRBV24-1	-	TGTGCCACTCTCCTGGGCGAAGGGACTAGCTATGCCTACGAGCAGTACTTC	CATLLGEGTSYAYEQYF
TRBJ2-7	TRBD2	TRBV2	many	TGTGCCAGCAGTGATGTCGGGAGGCCCGAGCAGTACTTC	CASSDVGRPEQYF